This T cell receptor (beta chain) was captured in a study of CD8 T cells in Susac syndrome. The study's findings and limits: The study recognized that its TCR sequencing and HLA analysis covered a relatively small number of individuals.

About 0.45 to 1 ug RNA was reverse transcribed with random hexamers. The immunoSEQ assay covered 54 Vbeta and 13 Jbeta segments for CDR3. In TCRdb, the immunoSEQ multiplex PCR reads were re-called with MiXCR into one record per CDR3 protein. The data contain about 180,000 distinct CDR3 sequences, around 96% of them seen just once; the ten biggest clones take up 0.15% to 0.2%. High-throughput TCR beta sequencing covered peripheral CD8+ and CD4+ T cells. Negative isolation yielded the CD8+ and CD4+ T cells, while FACS enriched the TEMRA cells. The CDR3 has 16 amino acids. Germline V gives CDR1 SQVTM, CDR2 ANQGSEA. Unmatched junction bases numbered 17, after V lost 8 bases and J lost 4 bases. In regard to this clonotype: Its antigen remains unknown.

Sample: CD8+ T cells from PBMCs. The chain is built from TRBV29-1 and TRBJ2-3; 8 positions match TRBD2. The clonotype originates from a human donor with multiple sclerosis. Written as DNA, the CDR3 is TGCAGCTATAGGTCATCGACAGCGGGAGAGGCAGATACGCAGTATTTT. Translation gives CSYRSSTAGEADTQYF.